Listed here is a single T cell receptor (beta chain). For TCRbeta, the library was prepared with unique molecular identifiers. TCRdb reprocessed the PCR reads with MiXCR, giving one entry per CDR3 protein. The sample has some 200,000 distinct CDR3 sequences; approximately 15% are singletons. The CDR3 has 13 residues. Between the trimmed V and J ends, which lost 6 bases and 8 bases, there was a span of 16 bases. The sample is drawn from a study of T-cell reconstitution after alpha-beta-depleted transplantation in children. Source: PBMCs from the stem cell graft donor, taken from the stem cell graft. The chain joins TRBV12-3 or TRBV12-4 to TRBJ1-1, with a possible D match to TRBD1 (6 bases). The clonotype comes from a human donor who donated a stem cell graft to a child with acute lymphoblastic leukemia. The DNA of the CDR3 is TGTGCCAGCAGCCCCTCATGGACAGCGGAAGCTTTCTTT. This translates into CASSPSWTAEAFF.